Listed below are T cell receptor beta chains from one sample, sequenced in a study of blood T cell repertoires in COVID-19. Here immunoSEQ multiplex PCR was the method, and the copy in TCRdb shows in-frame clones only, minus some. The profile shows a few hundred thousand clones, about 90% of them singletons. The sample consisted of PBMCs or T cells enriched from blood (not recorded which). Receptor source: a man aged 35-49 years in a cohort exposed to, infected with or recovered from COVID-19 (not recorded which). Each CDR3 is given with its conserved first and last residue. The order of the fields is V gene, D gene, clone size, J gene, CDR3 DNA, CDR3 protein. The D gene is left open where the match is weak. Rows may omit the clone size; those that give it use once, few, many or a size class.

V: TRBV9
D: NA
size: NA
J: TRBJ1-3
DNA: TGTGCCAGCAGCCCCCACTCTGGAAACACCATATATTTT
CDR3: CASSPHSGNTIYF

V: TRBV19
D: NA
size: NA
J: TRBJ1-4
DNA: TGTGCCAGTAGTATAGTCCCAGGGCGGAATGAAAAACTGTTTTTT
CDR3: CASSIVPGRNEKLFF

V: TRBV10-3
D: NA
size: once
J: TRBJ1-1
DNA: TGTGCCATCGACGGGGGTGGCACTGAAGCTTTCTTT
CDR3: CAIDGGGTEAFF

V: TRBV7-6
D: TRBD2
size: NA
J: TRBJ2-1
DNA: TGTGCCAGCTCTCAGCCCCTAGCGGGAGGGATCAATGAGCAGTTCTTC
CDR3: CASSQPLAGGINEQFF

V: TRBV19
D: NA
size: NA
J: TRBJ1-5
DNA: TGTGCCAGTAGTCCCCTACCACAGGGCACAATGTACCAGAATAGCAATCAGCCCCAGCATTTT
CDR3: CASSPLPQGTMYQNSNQPQHF

V: TRBV19
D: TRBD2
size: NA
J: TRBJ2-1
DNA: TGTGCCAGTAGGCGGACTAGCGGGAGCCCCGATGTTGAGCAGTTCTTC
CDR3: CASRRTSGSPDVEQFF

V: TRBV4-1
D: NA
size: few
J: TRBJ1-2
DNA: TGCGCCAGCAGCCCAACAGCCATGGGGGGGGACAACTATGGCTACACCTTC
CDR3: CASSPTAMGGDNYGYTF

V: TRBV27
D: TRBD1
size: NA
J: TRBJ1-6
DNA: TGTGCCAGCAGTCTGACAGGGTTGTCGGCGGGTTCACCCCTCCACTTT
CDR3: CASSLTGLSAGSPLHF

V: TRBV30
D: NA
size: NA
J: TRBJ2-2
DNA: TGTGCCTGGAGTGTTTTGGCTGGGGAGCTGTTTTTT
CDR3: CAWSVLAGELFF

V: TRBV30
D: TRBD2
size: NA
J: TRBJ2-7
DNA: TGTGCCTGGAGTGTATTTGGCGGGAGGGCCTACGAGCAGTACTTC
CDR3: CAWSVFGGRAYEQYF

V: TRBV5-1
D: TRBD2
size: NA
J: TRBJ2-7
DNA: TGCGCCAGCAGCGTTATAGCGGGCAGTTCCTACGAGCAGTACTTC
CDR3: CASSVIAGSSYEQYF

V: TRBV18
D: NA
size: NA
J: TRBJ1-5
DNA: TGTGCCAGCTCACCATCAGCGATGGGCAATCAGCCCCAGCATTTT
CDR3: CASSPSAMGNQPQHF

V: TRBV28
D: TRBD1
size: NA
J: TRBJ1-5
DNA: TGTGCCAGCAACACAGGGGGAAGTAGCAATCAGCCCCAGCATTTT
CDR3: CASNTGGSSNQPQHF

V: TRBV6-5
D: TRBD1
size: NA
J: TRBJ1-3
DNA: TGTGCCAGCAGTAGGGACAGGGTGGGAAACACCATATATTTT
CDR3: CASSRDRVGNTIYF

V: TRBV7-9
D: NA
size: NA
J: TRBJ1-6
DNA: TGTGCCAGCAGCTCGCCTCTCCGGGGAGCGGACTCACCCCTCCACTTT
CDR3: CASSSPLRGADSPLHF

V: TRBV6-4
D: TRBD1
size: NA
J: TRBJ1-2
DNA: TGTGCCAGTCGTTCAGGGGGCAGTAACTATGGCTACACCTTC
CDR3: CASRSGGSNYGYTF

V: TRBV15
D: NA
size: NA
J: TRBJ1-6
DNA: TGTGCCACCAGCAGAGATAAGGGGGTAGGCTCCGCGAATTCACCCCTCCACTTT
CDR3: CATSRDKGVGSANSPLHF

V: TRBV29-1
D: TRBD2
size: NA
J: TRBJ2-7
DNA: TGCAGCGTCAGGACTAGCGGGTTCCACGAGCAGTACTTC
CDR3: CSVRTSGFHEQYF

V: TRBV5-1
D: NA
size: once
J: TRBJ2-2
DNA: TGCGCCAGCAGCTCCCGGCGGGGAACGAACACCGGGGAGCTGTTTTTT
CDR3: CASSSRRGTNTGELFF